This T cell receptor beta chain was sequenced in a study of blood T cell repertoires in COVID-19. As for the study in general: COVID-19 samples from acute and convalescent phases originated in the United States, Italy and Spain. From T cells, B-cell-depleted T cells, or PBMCs came the material, which was cDNA or gDNA.

In the study's own analysis: Scientists estimated how many nucleated cells there were by amplifying reference gene primers. Libraries were prepared by immunoSEQ multiplex PCR; TCRdb keeps only in-frame clonotypes and omits some of them. Clone size and the V and J calls come from that table; the DNA yielded D and trimming. This table holds 60,000 to 80,000 clones, around 85% found once. V was clipped by 0 bases and J by 4 bases, with 5 bases between them. The germline gives CDR1 SGHDT, CDR2 YYEEEE. CDR3 size: 12 residues. The sequenced material came from peripheral blood. The sequence derives from a man aged 50-60 years with acute or convalescent COVID-19. The genes are TRBV5-6 and TRBJ2-7; D possibly corresponds to TRBD1 (5 bases). The chain's CDR3 is CASSLEGYEQYF. DNA for the CDR3: TGTGCCAGCAGCTTGGAGGGGTACGAGCAGTACTTC.